The T cell receptor beta chain described here comes from a study of cytomegalovirus exposure and HLA in healthy donors. The primer mix had 60 Vbeta and 13 Jbeta primers. Sequencing was performed with immunoSEQ multiplex PCR; in TCRdb, only in-frame clones are kept and a portion is missing. This table has 110,000 to 150,000 clones, around 75% appearing once. Germline CDR1 GTSNPN, CDR2 SVGIG (reference sequence). The CDR3 contains 11 residues. Trimming stripped 1 base from V and 4 bases from J, with 5 bases between. The sample taken for sequencing was PBMCs. The sequence derives from a man in his 60s in good health and CMV-seronegative. The genes are TRBV30 and TRBJ2-7; no clear D. CDR3 bases: TGTGCCTGGAGTGGGCCTTACGAGCAGTACTTC. Translating it yields CAWSGPYEQYF.